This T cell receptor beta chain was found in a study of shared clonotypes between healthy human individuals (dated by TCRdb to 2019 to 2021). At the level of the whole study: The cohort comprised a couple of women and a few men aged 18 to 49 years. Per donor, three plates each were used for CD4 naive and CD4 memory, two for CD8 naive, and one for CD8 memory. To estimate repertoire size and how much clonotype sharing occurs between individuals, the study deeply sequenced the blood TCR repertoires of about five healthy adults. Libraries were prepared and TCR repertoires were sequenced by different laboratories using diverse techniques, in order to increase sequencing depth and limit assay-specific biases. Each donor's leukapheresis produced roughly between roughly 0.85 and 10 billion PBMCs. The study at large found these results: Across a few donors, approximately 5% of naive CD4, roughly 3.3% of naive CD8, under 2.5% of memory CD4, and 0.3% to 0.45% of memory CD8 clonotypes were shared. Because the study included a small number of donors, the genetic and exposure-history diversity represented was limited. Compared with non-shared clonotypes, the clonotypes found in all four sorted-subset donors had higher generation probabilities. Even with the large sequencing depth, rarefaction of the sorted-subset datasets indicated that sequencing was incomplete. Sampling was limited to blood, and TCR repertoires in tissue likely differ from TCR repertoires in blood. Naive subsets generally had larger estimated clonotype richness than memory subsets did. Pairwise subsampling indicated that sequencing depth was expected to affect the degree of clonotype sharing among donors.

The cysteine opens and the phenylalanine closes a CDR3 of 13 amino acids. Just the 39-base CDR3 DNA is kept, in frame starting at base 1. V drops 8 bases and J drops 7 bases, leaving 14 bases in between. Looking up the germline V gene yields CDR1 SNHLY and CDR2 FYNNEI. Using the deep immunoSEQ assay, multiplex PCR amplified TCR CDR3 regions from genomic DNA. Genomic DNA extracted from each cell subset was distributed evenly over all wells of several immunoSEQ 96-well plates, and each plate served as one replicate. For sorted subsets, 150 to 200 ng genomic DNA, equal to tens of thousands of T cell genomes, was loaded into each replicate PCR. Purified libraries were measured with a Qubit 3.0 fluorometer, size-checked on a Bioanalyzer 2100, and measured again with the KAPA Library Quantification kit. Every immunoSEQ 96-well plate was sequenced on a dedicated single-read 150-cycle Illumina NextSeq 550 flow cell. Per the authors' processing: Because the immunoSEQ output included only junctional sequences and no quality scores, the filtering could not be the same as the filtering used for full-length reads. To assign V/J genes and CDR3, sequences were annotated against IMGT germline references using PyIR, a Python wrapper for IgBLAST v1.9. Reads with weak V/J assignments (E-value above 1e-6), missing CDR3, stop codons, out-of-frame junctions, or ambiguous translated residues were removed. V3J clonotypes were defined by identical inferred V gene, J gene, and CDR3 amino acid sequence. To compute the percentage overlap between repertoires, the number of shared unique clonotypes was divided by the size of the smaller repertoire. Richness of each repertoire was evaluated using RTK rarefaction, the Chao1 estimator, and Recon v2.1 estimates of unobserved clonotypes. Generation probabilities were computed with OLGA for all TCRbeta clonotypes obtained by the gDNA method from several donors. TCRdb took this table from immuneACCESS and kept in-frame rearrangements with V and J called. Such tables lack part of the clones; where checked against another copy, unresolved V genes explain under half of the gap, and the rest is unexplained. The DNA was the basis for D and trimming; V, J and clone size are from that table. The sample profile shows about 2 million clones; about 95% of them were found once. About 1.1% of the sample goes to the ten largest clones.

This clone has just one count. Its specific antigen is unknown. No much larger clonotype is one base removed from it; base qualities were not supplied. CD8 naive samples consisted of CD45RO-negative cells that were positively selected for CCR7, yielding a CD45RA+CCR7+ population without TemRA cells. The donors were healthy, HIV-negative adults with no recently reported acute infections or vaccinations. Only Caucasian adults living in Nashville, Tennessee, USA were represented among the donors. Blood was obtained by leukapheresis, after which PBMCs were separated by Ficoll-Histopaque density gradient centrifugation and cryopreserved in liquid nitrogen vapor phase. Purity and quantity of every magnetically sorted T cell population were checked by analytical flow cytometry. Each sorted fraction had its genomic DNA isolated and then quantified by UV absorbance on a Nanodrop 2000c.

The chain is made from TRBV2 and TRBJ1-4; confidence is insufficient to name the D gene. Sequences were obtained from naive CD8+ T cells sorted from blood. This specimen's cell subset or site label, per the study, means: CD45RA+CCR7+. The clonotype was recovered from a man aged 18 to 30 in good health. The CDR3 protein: CASGAGQLEKLFF. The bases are TGTGCCAGCGGCGCGGGCCAGCTTGAAAAACTGTTTTTT.